Listed below are T cell receptor beta chains from one sample, sequenced in a study of T cell repertoires in cytomegalovirus infection. Each CDR3 protein gets one entry after TCRdb re-called the reads with MiXCR. The table records some 350,000 distinct CDR3 sequences, 15% to 20% of them present only once. Sequences were obtained from PBMCs. The receptors derive from a human donor in good health (CMV status not recorded). Some clones in this sample may be carry-over from other donors' samples. Both conserved end residues are part of each CDR3. D genes are given only for firm matches. Expanded clones are given a class, and other clones once, few, many or no size at all.

clone_size: .; d_call: .; v_call: TRBV6-2/TRBV6-3; j_call: TRBJ1-2; cdr3_aa: CASSSLRTNYGYTF; cdr3_nt: TGTGCCAGCAGTTCGCTGCGGACGAACTATGGCTACACCTTC
clone_size: many; d_call: .; v_call: TRBV28; j_call: TRBJ1-2; cdr3_aa: CASSFRAGHGYTF; cdr3_nt: TGTGCCAGCAGTTTCAGGGCAGGCCATGGCTACACCTTC
clone_size: .; d_call: TRBD2; v_call: TRBV20-1; j_call: TRBJ2-1; cdr3_aa: CSARDPRLADYNEQFF; cdr3_nt: TGCAGTGCTAGAGACCCCAGACTAGCGGATTACAATGAGCAGTTCTTC
clone_size: .; d_call: .; v_call: TRBV2; j_call: TRBJ1-1; cdr3_aa: CASSSHTGTEAFF; cdr3_nt: TGTGCCAGCAGTTCACATACCGGGACGGAAGCTTTCTTT
clone_size: many; d_call: .; v_call: TRBV12-3/TRBV12-4; j_call: TRBJ2-4; cdr3_aa: CASSYGQSKNIQYF; cdr3_nt: TGTGCCAGCAGTTACGGACAGTCCAAAAACATTCAGTACTTC
clone_size: .; d_call: .; v_call: TRBV19; j_call: TRBJ1-1; cdr3_aa: CASTVGLNTEAFF; cdr3_nt: TGTGCCAGCACCGTGGGGTTGAACACTGAAGCTTTCTTT
clone_size: .; d_call: .; v_call: TRBV6-5; j_call: TRBJ2-1; cdr3_aa: CASSPPRGDNEQFF; cdr3_nt: TGTGCCAGCTCCCCCCCTCGGGGCGACAATGAGCAGTTCTTC
clone_size: many; d_call: .; v_call: TRBV7-2; j_call: TRBJ2-6; cdr3_aa: CASSPFQGANVLTF; cdr3_nt: TGTGCCAGCAGCCCTTTCCAAGGGGCCAACGTCCTGACTTTC
clone_size: few; d_call: TRBD1; v_call: TRBV4-3; j_call: TRBJ1-2; cdr3_aa: CASSQDHDRDGYGYTF; cdr3_nt: TGCGCCAGCAGCCAAGATCATGACAGGGACGGCTATGGCTACACCTTC
clone_size: few; d_call: TRBD1; v_call: TRBV7-9; j_call: TRBJ2-2; cdr3_aa: CASSLRAAPGTGNTGELFF; cdr3_nt: TGTGCCAGCAGCCTTAGGGCGGCCCCGGGGACAGGAAACACCGGGGAGCTGTTTTTT
clone_size: many; d_call: TRBD1; v_call: TRBV6-1; j_call: TRBJ1-1; cdr3_aa: CASRKGQVNTEAFF; cdr3_nt: TGTGCCAGCAGGAAGGGACAGGTTAACACTGAAGCTTTCTTT
clone_size: few; d_call: TRBD1; v_call: TRBV7-9; j_call: TRBJ2-6; cdr3_aa: CASGRQGRINVLTF; cdr3_nt: TGTGCCAGCGGGAGACAGGGCAGAATTAACGTCCTGACTTTC
clone_size: few; d_call: .; v_call: TRBV6-1; j_call: TRBJ2-4; cdr3_aa: CASSWDRKNIQYF; cdr3_nt: TGTGCCAGCAGTTGGGACCGGAAAAACATTCAGTACTTC
clone_size: many; d_call: .; v_call: TRBV6-6; j_call: TRBJ1-1; cdr3_aa: CASRTPPQGVTEAFF; cdr3_nt: TGTGCCAGCCGAACCCCCCCCCAGGGAGTCACTGAAGCTTTCTTT
clone_size: .; d_call: .; v_call: TRBV20-1; j_call: TRBJ2-3; cdr3_aa: CSARVAGVTSTDTQYF; cdr3_nt: TGCAGTGCTAGAGTGGCAGGGGTGACTAGCACAGATACGCAGTATTTT
clone_size: many; d_call: .; v_call: TRBV6-1; j_call: TRBJ2-3; cdr3_aa: CASSVGGRPTDTQYF; cdr3_nt: TGTGCCAGCAGTGTGGGTGGGCGACCCACAGATACGCAGTATTTT
clone_size: .; d_call: .; v_call: TRBV19; j_call: TRBJ2-3; cdr3_aa: CASSTRGRDTQYF; cdr3_nt: TGTGCCAGTAGTACCAGGGGAAGAGATACGCAGTATTTT
clone_size: many; d_call: .; v_call: TRBV6-1; j_call: TRBJ2-7; cdr3_aa: CASSSKMTGNYEQYF; cdr3_nt: TGTGCCAGCAGTTCCAAAATGACAGGCAACTACGAGCAGTACTTC
clone_size: .; d_call: .; v_call: TRBV7-8; j_call: TRBJ1-2; cdr3_aa: CASSLSLVYGYTF; cdr3_nt: TGTGCCAGCAGCTTGAGTTTAGTATATGGCTACACCTTC
clone_size: .; d_call: .; v_call: TRBV2; j_call: TRBJ1-2; cdr3_aa: CASSERWDTDGYTF; cdr3_nt: TGTGCCAGCAGTGAGCGGTGGGACACGGACGGCTACACCTTC
clone_size: many; d_call: .; v_call: TRBV7-2; j_call: TRBJ1-5; cdr3_aa: CASSLALGAQPQHF; cdr3_nt: TGTGCCAGCAGCTTAGCCTTGGGAGCTCAGCCCCAGCATTTT